The T cell receptor beta chain under discussion was sequenced for a study of T cell responses to AZD1222 COVID-19 vaccine. Measured with immunoSEQ multiplex PCR; TCRdb has only the in-frame clones, and not every one. The table includes 150,000 to 200,000 clones, roughly 92% detected once. Study-wide results and caveats: Baseline testing showed seropositivity in only six AZD1222 recipients.

Regarding this clone: No antigen is known for it.

V lost 4 bases and J lost 1; bases outside the gene matches: 2. Germline V CDR1 and CDR2: KGHSH, LQKENI. This CDR3 has 14 residues. Whether given at about 4 or about 12 weeks, second doses were pooled. The material sequenced was peripheral blood, taken 28 days after the second AZD1222 dose. The origin of this receptor is an adult who received the AZD1222 COVID-19 vaccine. The V call is TRBV18, the J call TRBJ2-5; 8 bases map to TRBD2. CDR3 sequence reads: CASSQLAAQETQYF. Here the CDR3 DNA reads TGTGCCAGCTCACAACTAGCGGCCCAAGAGACCCAGTACTTC.